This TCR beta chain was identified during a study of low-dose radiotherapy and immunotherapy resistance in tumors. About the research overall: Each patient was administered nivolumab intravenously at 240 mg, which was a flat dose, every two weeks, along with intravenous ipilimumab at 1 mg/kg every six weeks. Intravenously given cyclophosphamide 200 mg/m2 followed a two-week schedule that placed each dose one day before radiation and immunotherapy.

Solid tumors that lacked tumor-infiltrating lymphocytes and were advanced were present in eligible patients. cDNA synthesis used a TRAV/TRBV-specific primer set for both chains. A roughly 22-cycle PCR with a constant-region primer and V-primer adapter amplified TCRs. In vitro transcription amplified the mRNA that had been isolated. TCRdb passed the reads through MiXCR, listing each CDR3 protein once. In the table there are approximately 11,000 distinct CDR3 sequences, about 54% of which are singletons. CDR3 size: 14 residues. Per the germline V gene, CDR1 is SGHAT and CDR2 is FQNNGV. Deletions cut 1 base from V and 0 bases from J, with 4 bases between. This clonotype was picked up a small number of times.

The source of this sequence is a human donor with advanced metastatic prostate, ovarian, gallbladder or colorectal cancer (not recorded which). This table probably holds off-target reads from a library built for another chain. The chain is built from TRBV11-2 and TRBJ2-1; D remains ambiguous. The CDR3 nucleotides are TGTGCCAGCAGCTTAGTAATCTCCTACAATGAGCAGTTCTTC. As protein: CASSLVISYNEQFF.